The 32 T cell receptor beta chains reported below all come from one sample, sequenced in a study of human T cells and chemical hapten exposure. The library put unique molecular identifiers onto individual cDNA molecules. MiXCR, run by TCRdb on the reads, gives a single entry per CDR3 protein. The sample consists of around 120,000 distinct CDR3 sequences, about 8.9% of them appearing once. From whole blood left unfractionated, total RNA was extracted. The sample comprised whole blood. The receptors come from a human donor in good health. Some clones in this sample may be carry-over from other donors' samples.

This clonotype was detected many times. The V call is TRBV12-3 or TRBV12-4, the J call TRBJ2-7; 8 bases agree with TRBD2. V was clipped by 2 bases and J by 2 bases; unmatched bases: 5. This CDR3 comprises 15 residues. In DNA, the CDR3 is TGTGCCAGCAGTTTATCTAGCGGGTCTACCTACGAGCAGTACTTC. Protein: CASSLSSGSTYEQYF.

This clonotype was seen ten or more times. This chain joins TRBV7-3 and TRBJ1-6; possibly TRBD1 for D (5 bases). CDR3 length equals 14 residues. The V gene's germline CDR1 is SGHTA and CDR2 FQGTGA. V lost 2 bases to trimming and J lost 5 bases, with 7 bases between them. In DNA, the CDR3 is TGTGCCAGCAGCTTAGCAGGGAATAATTCACCCCTCCACTTT. Amino acids: CASSLAGNNSPLHF.

J is TRBJ2-1 and V is TRBV5-1; 10 bases are shared with TRBD2. The CDR3 loop spans 16 amino acids. Trimming cost V 4 bases and J 7 bases; bases outside gene matches: 11. The germline V gene has CDR1 SGHRS and CDR2 YFSETQ. Here the CDR3 reads CASSLTPGLATNEQFF. As DNA, the CDR3 is TGCGCCAGCAGCCTAACTCCGGGACTAGCGACTAATGAGCAGTTCTTC.

This clonotype came up a few times. The rearrangement uses TRBV4-1 and TRBJ1-1; 8 nucleotides match TRBD1. CDR1 is MGHRA and CDR2 is YSYEKL in the germline V gene. The length of the CDR3 is 12 residues. V shed 2 bases, J shed 9 bases, and the junction held 2 bases outside the gene matches. CDR3 sequence (DNA): TGCGCCAGCAGCCAACGACAGGGGCAAGCTTTCTTT. Amino acid sequence: CASSQRQGQAFF.

This clonotype was seen more than once but under ten times. CDR3: CASSDRVGVGEKLFF. CDR3 nucleotide sequence: TGTGCCAGCAGTGATAGGGTGGGGGTAGGTGAAAAACTGTTTTTT. The V call is TRBV25-1, the J call TRBJ1-4; D is possibly TRBD1 (5 bases). The germline V gene encodes CDR1 MGHDK and CDR2 SYGVNS. The V end lost 3 bases, the J end lost 7 bases, and 15 bases lay between the germline ends. This CDR3 is 15 amino acids long.

This clonotype was seen at least ten times. V is TRBV18 and J is TRBJ1-1; TRBD1 matches at 12 bases. V was pared by 3 bases and J by 6 bases, with 14 bases of the junction left unmatched. This CDR3 comprises 18 residues. Germline-derived CDR1 and CDR2 are KGHSH and LQKENI. CDR3: CASSPRNPTGTGGAEAFF. The CDR3 nucleotides are TGTGCCAGCTCACCGAGAAACCCTACCGGGACAGGGGGCGCTGAAGCTTTCTTT.

The table lists this clonotype with many counts. V is TRBV11-2 and J is TRBJ1-2; TRBD1 matches at 8 bases. The CDR3 runs 14 residues. Germline V gives CDR1 SGHAT, CDR2 FQNNGV. The junction had 2 bases not matched to a gene; V was cut back by 1 base and J by 4 bases. CDR3 bases: TGTGCCAGCAGCTTAGTTGACAGGGGCTATGGCTACACCTTC. Translating it yields CASSLVDRGYGYTF.

This clonotype was picked up a small number of times. The CDR3 nucleotides are TGCAGCGCTTCCGGCTCTGGGGCCAACGTCCTGACTTTC. This encodes CSASGSGANVLTF. The rearrangement uses TRBV29-1 and TRBJ2-6; D unresolved. The CDR3 has 13 amino acids. Per the germline V gene, CDR1 is SQVTM and CDR2 is ANQGSEA. Trimming shortened V by 7 bases and J by 0 bases, and 7 bases separated the two germline ends.

This clonotype was observed a few times. The rearrangement uses TRBV6-1 and TRBJ1-1; no reliable D call. Germline V gene sequence: CDR1 MNHNS, CDR2 SASEGT. The CDR3 consists of 15 residues. V lost 7 bases, J lost 1 base, and 16 bases lay in between. The chain's CDR3 is CASTASLVSNTEAFF. The DNA for the CDR3 is TGTGCCAGCACCGCCTCGCTGGTTTCGAACACTGAAGCTTTCTTT.

This clonotype appeared a few times. The V and J genes are TRBV10-3 and TRBJ1-2, with D tentatively TRBD1 (5 bases). The CDR3 length is 19 residues. The germline V and J ends were trimmed by 3 bases and 0 bases, with 23 bases remaining between them. CDR1 and CDR2 from the germline V gene are ENHRY and SYGVKD. DNA for the CDR3: TGTGCCATCAGTGATTCCCGTGTACGGGACGGGCTCACTAACTATGGCTACACCTTC. Amino acid sequence: CAISDSRVRDGLTNYGYTF.

Only a few counts were recorded for this clonotype. The V call is TRBV6-5, the J call TRBJ1-4, with D possibly being TRBD1 (6 bases). Per germline, CDR1 MNHEY and CDR2 SVGAGI. The CDR3 sequence is 15 residues long. V was cut by 0 bases and J by 8 bases, with 13 bases left in between. The CDR3 here is CASSYSTGRNEKLFF. DNA of the CDR3: TGTGCCAGCAGTTACTCCACAGGGCGGAACGAAAAACTGTTTTTT.

This clonotype was counted many times. The V gene is TRBV29-1, the J gene TRBJ2-2; 11 positions agree with TRBD2. V shed 7 bases and J 5 bases; nucleotides not matched to a gene: 6. The CDR3 totals 14 residues. From germline, CDR1 is SQVTM and CDR2 ANQGSEA. The CDR3 DNA sequence: TGCAGCGCCCTGGGACTAGCGGCGACCGGGGAGCTGTTTTTT. Protein product: CSALGLAATGELFF.

The sample holds a few counts of this clonotype. The chain carries TRBV5-1 and TRBJ2-2; D not certain. CDR1 and CDR2 from the germline V gene are SGHRS and YFSETQ. Trimming stripped 4 bases from V and 0 bases from J, with 1 base between. The CDR3 length is 12 residues. CDR3 sequence (DNA): TGCGCCAGCAGCACGAACACCGGGGAGCTGTTTTTT. Its translation is CASSTNTGELFF.

The chain joins TRBV7-9 to TRBJ2-1; a possible D gene is TRBD2 (6 bases). The V gene's germline CDR1 is SEHNR and CDR2 FQNEAQ (reference sequence). V lost 4 bases and J lost 9, with 7 bases in between. The CDR3 totals 11 residues. CDR3 bases: TGTGCCAGCAGCTACGGGGGTGAGCAGTTCTTC. Its protein is CASSYGGEQFF.

The J gene is TRBJ2-1, the V gene TRBV2; D might be TRBD2 (6 bases). CDR3 length: 12 residues. V was trimmed by 10 bases and J by 8 bases, leaving 15 bases between them. From germline, CDR1 is SNHLY and CDR2 FYNNEI. CDR3 nucleotide sequence: TGTGCCAACATCTCCGGGGGAGATGAGCAGTTCTTC. Translation gives CANISGGDEQFF.

The sample holds many counts of this clonotype. The CDR3 spells CASSVGGTGYQPQHF. In DNA form, the CDR3 reads TGTGCCAGCAGCGTAGGAGGGACAGGGTATCAGCCCCAGCATTTT. The V and J genes are TRBV9 and TRBJ1-5, with 9 bases matching TRBD1. The CDR3 totals 15 residues. Germline V gives CDR1 SGDLS, CDR2 YYNGEE. With V trimmed by 0 bases and J by 5 bases, 3 bases remained unmatched. The variable domain in full, completed from reference TRBV9 and TRBJ1-5, reads DSGVTQTPKHLITATGQRVTLRCSPRSGDLSVYWYQQSLDQGLQFLIQYYNGEERAKGNILERFSAQQFPDLHSELNLSSLELGDSALYFCASSVGGTGYQPQHFGDGTRLSIL.

The genes are TRBV5-5 and TRBJ2-1, with D maybe TRBD2 (5 bases). The CDR3 length is 15 residues. V lost 1 base to trimming and J lost 0 bases, with 8 bases between them. Germline CDR1 and CDR2: SGHKS and YYEKEE (reference sequence). As DNA, the CDR3 is TGTGCCAGCAGCTTGTTAGCGAACTCCTACAATGAGCAGTTCTTC. Its protein product is CASSLLANSYNEQFF.

This clonotype was seen a few times. This chain joins TRBV7-9 and TRBJ2-3; 8 bases match TRBD1. The trim removed 5 bases at V and 0 bases at J, leaving 7 bases unmatched. The CDR3 is made up of 16 amino acids. Germline CDR1 is SEHNR and CDR2 is FQNEAQ (reference sequence). CDR3 coding DNA: TGTGCCAGCAGCGGACAGGGTTCGGTGAGCACAGATACGCAGTATTTT. It specifies CASSGQGSVSTDTQYF.

This rearrangement joins TRBV5-1 to TRBJ2-3, with D unresolved. CDR3 length equals 14 residues. Trimming took off 7 bases at V and 1 base at J, with 13 bases between the two ends. Per germline, CDR1 SGHRS and CDR2 YFSETQ. CDR3 protein: CASAPAARTDTQYF. For the CDR3, the DNA is TGCGCCAGCGCACCGGCAGCTCGCACAGATACGCAGTATTTT.

This chain connects TRBV28 to TRBJ1-3; maybe TRBD1 (6 bases). Germline V gene data show CDR1 as MDHEN and CDR2 as SYDVKM. The CDR3 sequence is 14 residues long. Trimming cost V 3 bases and J 9 bases, with 15 bases left between them. DNA for the CDR3: TGTGCCAGCAGTTTTCGCAGGGGAGCCATCACCATATATTTT. Translating it yields CASSFRRGAITIYF.

This clonotype was recorded at least ten times. The chain uses TRBV29-1 and TRBJ1-1, with a possible D match to TRBD1 (5 bases). This CDR3 has 13 residues. V gave up 4 bases and J gave up 3 bases, with 12 bases separating them. The germline V gene encodes CDR1 SQVTM and CDR2 ANQGSEA. The CDR3 region is CSVGGGRDTEAFF. CDR3 nucleotides: TGCAGCGTTGGGGGGGGACGGGACACTGAAGCTTTCTTT.

This clonotype was detected only a few times. CDR3: CASSSDRNEKLFF. Written as DNA, the CDR3 is TGTGCCAGCAGTTCCGACAGAAATGAAAAACTGTTTTTT. The chain is built from TRBV6-2 or TRBV6-3 and TRBJ1-4, with TRBD1 as a possible D gene (5 bases). The CDR3 runs 13 residues. V lost 4 bases and J 5 bases, leaving 8 bases between the germline ends. From germline, CDR1 is MNHEY and CDR2 SVGEGT.

This chain uses TRBV6-5 with TRBJ1-6; no clear D gene. V lost 3 bases and J 6 bases, leaving 6 bases between the germline ends. Germline-derived CDR1 and CDR2 are MNHEY and SVGAGI. CDR3 size: 13 residues. This chain's CDR3 is CASSYVGNSPLHF. In DNA, the CDR3 is TGTGCCAGCAGTTATGTGGGTAATTCACCCCTCCACTTT.

The sample holds a few counts of this clonotype. The chain joins TRBV12-3 or TRBV12-4 to TRBJ1-1; TRBD1 is a possible D gene (6 bases). The CDR3 has 12 residues. V lost 11 bases to trimming and J lost 3 bases, with 13 bases between them. CDR3 coding DNA: TGTGCCGCGAAGGGGGAGCACACTGAAGCTTTCTTT. As protein: CAAKGEHTEAFF.

The rearrangement links TRBV6-4 to TRBJ2-1; D gene uncertain. The CDR3 length is 14 residues. V dropped 3 bases and J dropped 8 bases, with 14 bases sitting between them. The V gene's germline CDR1 is MRHNA and CDR2 SNTAGT. CDR3 sequence (DNA): TGTGCCAGCAGTGAAGTAGGTAGATCCTATGAGCAGTTCTTC. It yields the protein CASSEVGRSYEQFF.

The V call is TRBV18, the J call TRBJ1-5, with D tentatively TRBD1 (6 bases). Trimming cost V 4 bases and J 2 bases, with 15 bases left between them. This CDR3 region has 16 residues. Germline V gene sequence: CDR1 KGHSH, CDR2 LQKENI. CDR3 bases: TGTGCCAGCTCACAACGACAGGCTCGGGGCAATCAGCCCCAGCATTTT. Its translation is CASSQRQARGNQPQHF.

This clonotype was counted many times. This chain links TRBV4-3 with TRBJ1-5; tentative D call: TRBD1 (5 bases). The CDR3 sequence is 17 residues long. The V end was cut by 0 bases, the J end by 6 bases, with 18 bases between. Germline CDR1 reads LGHNA; CDR2 reads YSLEER. The chain's CDR3 is CASSQDFWGGEGQPQHF. CDR3 DNA sequence: TGCGCCAGCAGCCAAGATTTTTGGGGCGGGGAGGGTCAGCCCCAGCATTTT.

The J gene is TRBJ2-1, the V gene TRBV27; D ambiguous. CDR3 length: 16 amino acids. The V end was cut by 0 bases, the J end by 4 bases, with 13 bases between. Germline loops: CDR1 MNHEY, CDR2 SMNVEV (reference sequence). The CDR3 protein is CASSLSTVGQYNEQFF. CDR3 bases: TGTGCCAGCAGTTTATCGACTGTAGGCCAGTACAATGAGCAGTTCTTC.

In its sample, this clonotype was seen a few times. V and J are TRBV10-3 and TRBJ2-2; weak D call: TRBD2 (6 bases). This CDR3 contains 16 residues. Deletions cut 4 bases from V and 5 bases from J, with 17 bases between. Looked up from germline, CDR1 is ENHRY and CDR2 is SYGVKD. This chain's CDR3 is CAISAISGDYTGELFF. CDR3 nucleotides: TGTGCCATCAGTGCGATTAGCGGAGACTATACCGGGGAGCTGTTTTTT.

This clonotype turned up a few times. This chain's CDR3 is CASSLLRASYNEQFF. In DNA form, the CDR3 reads TGTGCCAGCAGTTTACTTAGGGCCTCCTACAATGAGCAGTTCTTC. J is TRBJ2-1 and V is TRBV28; D is ambiguous. Trimming pared 2 bases from V and 0 bases from J, leaving 8 bases between. Germline CDR1 and CDR2: MDHEN and SYDVKM. This CDR3 region has 15 residues.

This clonotype was found a few times. The gene calls are TRBV27 and TRBJ2-7, with D uncertain. Trimming cost V 4 bases and J 0 bases, with 10 bases left between them. Germline loops: CDR1 MNHEY, CDR2 SMNVEV (reference sequence). CDR3 size: 14 residues. CDR3 in amino acids: CASSWKENSYEQYF. For the CDR3, the DNA is TGTGCCAGCAGTTGGAAAGAGAACTCCTACGAGCAGTACTTC.

DNA of the CDR3: TGTGCCAGCAGTTACTCGATCACAGGGATGCACACCGGGGAGCTGTTTTTT. Encoded protein: CASSYSITGMHTGELFF. This chain connects TRBV6-2 or TRBV6-3 to TRBJ2-2, with D perhaps TRBD1 (6 bases). Trimming removed 0 bases at V and 3 bases at J, with 14 bases between. The CDR3 has 17 residues. From germline, CDR1 is MNHEY and CDR2 SVGEGT.